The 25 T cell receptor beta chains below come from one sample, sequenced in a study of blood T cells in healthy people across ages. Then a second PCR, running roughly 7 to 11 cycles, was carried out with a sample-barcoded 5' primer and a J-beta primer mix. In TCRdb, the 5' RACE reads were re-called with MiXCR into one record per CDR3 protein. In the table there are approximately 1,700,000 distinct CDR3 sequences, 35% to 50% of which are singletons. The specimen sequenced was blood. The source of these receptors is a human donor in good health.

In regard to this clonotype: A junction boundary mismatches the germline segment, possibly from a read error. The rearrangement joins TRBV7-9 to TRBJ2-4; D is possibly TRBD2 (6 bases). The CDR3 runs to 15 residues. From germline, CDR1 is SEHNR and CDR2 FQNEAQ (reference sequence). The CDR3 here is CTSSGTGDPKNIQYF. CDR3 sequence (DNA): TGTACCAGCAGCGGAACGGGGGATCCCAAAAACATTCAGTACTTC.

In DNA, the CDR3 is TGTGCCAGCAGCTTACCCCTTTCGGGAACGAACTATGGCTACACCTTC. Translated, it gives CASSLPLSGTNYGYTF. The chain has TRBV7-9 and TRBJ1-2; D is ambiguous. The CDR3 runs to 16 residues. The V and J ends lost 2 bases and 2 bases respectively, with 15 bases between them. Germline V gene sequence: CDR1 SEHNR, CDR2 FQNEAQ (reference sequence).

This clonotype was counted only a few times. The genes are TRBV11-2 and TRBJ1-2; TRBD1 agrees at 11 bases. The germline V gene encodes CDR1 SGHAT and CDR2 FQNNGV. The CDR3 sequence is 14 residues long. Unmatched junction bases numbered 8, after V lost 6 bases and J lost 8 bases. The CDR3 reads CASRNTGTGGGYTF. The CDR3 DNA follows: TGTGCCAGCAGGAACACCGGGACAGGGGGAGGCTACACCTTC. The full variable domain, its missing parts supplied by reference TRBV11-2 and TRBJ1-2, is EAGVAQSPRYKIIEKRQSVAFWCNPISGHATLYWYQQILGQGPKLLIQFQNNGVVDDSQLPKDRFSAERLKGVDSTLKIQPAKLEDSAVYLCASRNTGTGGGYTFGSGTRLTVV.

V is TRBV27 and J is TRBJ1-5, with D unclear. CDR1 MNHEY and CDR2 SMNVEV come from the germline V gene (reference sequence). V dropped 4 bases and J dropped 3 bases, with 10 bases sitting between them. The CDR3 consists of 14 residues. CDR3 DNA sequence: TGTGCCAGCAGTTACAACAGTGACAATCAGCCCCAGCATTTT. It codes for CASSYNSDNQPQHF.

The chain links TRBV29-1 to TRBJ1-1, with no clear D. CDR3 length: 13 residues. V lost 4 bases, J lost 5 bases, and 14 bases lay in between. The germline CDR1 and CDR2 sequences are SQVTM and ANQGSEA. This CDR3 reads CSVARASLTEAFF. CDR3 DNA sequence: TGCAGCGTTGCTAGGGCTTCATTGACTGAAGCTTTCTTT.

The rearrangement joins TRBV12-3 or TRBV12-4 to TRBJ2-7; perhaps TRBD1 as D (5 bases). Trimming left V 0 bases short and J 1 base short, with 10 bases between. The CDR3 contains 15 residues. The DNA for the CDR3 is TGTGCCAGCAGTTTAGCGCGGACACCGTCCTACGAGCAGTACTTC. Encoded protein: CASSLARTPSYEQYF.

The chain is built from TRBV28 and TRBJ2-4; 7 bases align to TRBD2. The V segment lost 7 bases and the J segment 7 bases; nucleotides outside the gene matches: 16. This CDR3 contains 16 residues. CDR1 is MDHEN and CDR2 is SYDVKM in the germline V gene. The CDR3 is CASTYHNMGGGNIQYF. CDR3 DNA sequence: TGTGCCAGCACCTACCACAACATGGGGGGAGGGAACATTCAGTACTTC.

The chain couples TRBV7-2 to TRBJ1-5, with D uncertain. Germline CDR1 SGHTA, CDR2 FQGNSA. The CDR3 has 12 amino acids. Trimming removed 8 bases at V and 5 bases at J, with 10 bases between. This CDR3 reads CASGRADQPQHF. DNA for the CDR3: TGTGCCAGCGGGCGGGCGGATCAGCCCCAGCATTTT.

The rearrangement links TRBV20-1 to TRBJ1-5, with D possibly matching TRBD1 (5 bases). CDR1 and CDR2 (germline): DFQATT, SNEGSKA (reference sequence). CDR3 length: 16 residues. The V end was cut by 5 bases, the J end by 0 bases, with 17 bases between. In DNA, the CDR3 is TGCAGTGCTCCCCAGGGCAGGGCCTATAGCAATCAGCCCCAGCATTTT. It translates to CSAPQGRAYSNQPQHF.

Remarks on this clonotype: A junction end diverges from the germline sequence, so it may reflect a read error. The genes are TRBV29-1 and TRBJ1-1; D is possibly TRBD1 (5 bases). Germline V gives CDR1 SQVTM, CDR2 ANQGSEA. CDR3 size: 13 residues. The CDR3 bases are TGCAGCGGAGGGGAGGAGGGTGACACTGAGGCTTTCTTT. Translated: CSGGEEGDTEAFF.

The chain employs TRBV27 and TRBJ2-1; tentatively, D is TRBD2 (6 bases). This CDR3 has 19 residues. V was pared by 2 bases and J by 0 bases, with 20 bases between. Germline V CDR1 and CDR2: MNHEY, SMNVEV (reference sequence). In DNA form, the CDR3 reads TGTGCCAGCAGTTTAAGGCGGGGCCTCCCGGTAAGCTCCTACAATGAGCAGTTCTTC. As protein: CASSLRRGLPVSSYNEQFF.

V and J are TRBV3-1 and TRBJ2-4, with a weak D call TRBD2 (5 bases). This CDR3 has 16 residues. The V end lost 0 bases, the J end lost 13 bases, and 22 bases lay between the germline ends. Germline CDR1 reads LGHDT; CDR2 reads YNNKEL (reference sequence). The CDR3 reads CASSQDYFSPPGGQYF. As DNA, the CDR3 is TGTGCCAGCAGCCAAGATTATTTTAGTCCTCCGGGCGGGCAGTACTTC.

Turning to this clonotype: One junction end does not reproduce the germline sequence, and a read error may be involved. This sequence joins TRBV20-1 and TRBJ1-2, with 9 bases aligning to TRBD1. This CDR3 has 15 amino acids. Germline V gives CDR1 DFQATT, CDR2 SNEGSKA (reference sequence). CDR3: CNALAGTGTNYGYTF. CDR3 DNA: TGCAATGCTCTCGCCGGGACAGGGACGAACTATGGCTACACCTTC.

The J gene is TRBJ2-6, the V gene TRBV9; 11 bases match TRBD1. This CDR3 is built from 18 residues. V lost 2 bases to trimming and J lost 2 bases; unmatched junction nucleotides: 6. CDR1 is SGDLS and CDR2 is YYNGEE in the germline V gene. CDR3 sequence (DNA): TGTGCCAGCAGCGTCAGCGGGACAGGGGGACCTGGGGCCAACGTCCTGACTTTC. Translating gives CASSVSGTGGPGANVLTF.

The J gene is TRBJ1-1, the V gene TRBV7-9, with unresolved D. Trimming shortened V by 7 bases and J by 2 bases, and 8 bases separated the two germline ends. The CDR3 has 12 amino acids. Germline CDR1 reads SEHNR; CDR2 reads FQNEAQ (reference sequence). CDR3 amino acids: CASILLNTEAFF. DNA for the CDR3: TGTGCCAGCATTTTGTTAAACACTGAAGCTTTCTTT.

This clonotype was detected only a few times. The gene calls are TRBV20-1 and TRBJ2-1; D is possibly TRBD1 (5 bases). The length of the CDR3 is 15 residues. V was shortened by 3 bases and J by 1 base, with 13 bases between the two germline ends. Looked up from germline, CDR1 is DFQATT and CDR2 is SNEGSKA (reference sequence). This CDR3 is CSASQGFGSYNEQFF. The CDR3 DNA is TGCAGTGCTAGCCAGGGCTTTGGGTCCTACAATGAGCAGTTCTTC.

In DNA, the CDR3 is TGTGCCAGCAGTTTAGGGAGGGAGAGTATGCAGCCCCAGCATTTT. Amino acids: CASSLGRESMQPQHF. J is TRBJ1-5 and V is TRBV12-3 or TRBV12-4, with D unclear. V lost 1 base and J 7 bases, leaving 14 bases between the germline ends. The CDR3 contains 15 residues.

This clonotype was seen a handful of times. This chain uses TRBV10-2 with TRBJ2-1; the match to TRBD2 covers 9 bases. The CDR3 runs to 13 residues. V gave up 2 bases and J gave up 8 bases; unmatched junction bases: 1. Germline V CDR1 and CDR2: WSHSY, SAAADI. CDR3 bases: TGCGCCAGCAGTGAGGAGCGGGGGGATGAGCAGTTCTTC. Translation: CASSEERGDEQFF.

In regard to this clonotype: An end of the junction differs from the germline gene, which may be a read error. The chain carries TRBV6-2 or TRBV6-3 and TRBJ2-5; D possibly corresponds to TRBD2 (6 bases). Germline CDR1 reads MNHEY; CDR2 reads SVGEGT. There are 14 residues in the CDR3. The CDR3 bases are TGTGCCAGCAGTTATGGAGGGAACCAAGAGGCCCAGTACTTC. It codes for CASSYGGNQEAQYF.

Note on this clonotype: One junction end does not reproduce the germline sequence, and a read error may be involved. The DNA for the CDR3 is TGTGCCAGCAAACGGGGACTAGCACGAAACATTCGGTACTTC. Translated, it gives CASKRGLARNIRYF. The V and J genes are TRBV2 and TRBJ2-4; TRBD2 matches at 9 bases. Germline assignment: CDR1 SNHLY and CDR2 FYNNEI. CDR3 length: 14 amino acids.

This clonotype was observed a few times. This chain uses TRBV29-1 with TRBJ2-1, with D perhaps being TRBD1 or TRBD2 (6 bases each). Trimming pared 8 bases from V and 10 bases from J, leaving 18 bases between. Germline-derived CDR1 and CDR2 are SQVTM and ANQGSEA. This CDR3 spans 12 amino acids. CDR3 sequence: CSNWGARGEQFF. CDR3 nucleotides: TGCAGCAACTGGGGGGCAAGGGGAGAGCAGTTCTTC.

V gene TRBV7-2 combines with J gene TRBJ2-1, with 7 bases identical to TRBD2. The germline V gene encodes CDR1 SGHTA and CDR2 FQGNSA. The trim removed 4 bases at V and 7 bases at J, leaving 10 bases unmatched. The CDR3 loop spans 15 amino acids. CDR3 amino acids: CASSSRTSRLNEQFF. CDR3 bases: TGTGCCAGCAGCTCGAGGACTAGTAGGCTGAATGAGCAGTTCTTC.

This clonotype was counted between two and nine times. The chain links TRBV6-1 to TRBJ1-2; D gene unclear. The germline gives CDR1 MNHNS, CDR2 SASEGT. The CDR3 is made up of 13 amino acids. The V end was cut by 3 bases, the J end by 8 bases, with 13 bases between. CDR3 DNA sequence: TGTGCCAGCAGTGATGGACCTTTACGGGGCTACACCTTC. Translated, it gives CASSDGPLRGYTF.

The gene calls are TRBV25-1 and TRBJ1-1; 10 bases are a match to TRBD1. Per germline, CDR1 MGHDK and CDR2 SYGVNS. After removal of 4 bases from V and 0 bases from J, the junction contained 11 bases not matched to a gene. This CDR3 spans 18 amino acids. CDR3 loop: CASSVTWDRGRLNTEAFF. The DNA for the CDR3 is TGTGCCAGCAGTGTCACCTGGGACAGGGGACGATTGAACACTGAAGCTTTCTTT. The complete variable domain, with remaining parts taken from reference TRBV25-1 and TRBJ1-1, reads EADIYQTPRYLVIGTGKKITLECSQTMGHDKMYWYQQDPGMELHLIHYSYGVNSTEKGDLSSESTVSRIRTEHFPLTLESARPSHTSQYLCASSVTWDRGRLNTEAFFGQGTRLTVV.

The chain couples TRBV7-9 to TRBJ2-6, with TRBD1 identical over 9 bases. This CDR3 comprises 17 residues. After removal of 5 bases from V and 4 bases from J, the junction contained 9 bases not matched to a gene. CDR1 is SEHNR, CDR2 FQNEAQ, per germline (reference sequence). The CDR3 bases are TGTGCCAGCAGCAAAGGGACAGGGTTCGGCGGGGCCAACGTCCTGACTTTC. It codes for CASSKGTGFGGANVLTF.